This T cell receptor (beta chain) was captured by sequencing in a study of PD-L1 blockade in urothelial cancer. Broader study findings: Expansion of tumor-associated blood clones at 3 weeks was greater in durable-benefit patients.

Comments on this clone: Its antigen is still unknown.

Clones were read by immunoSEQ multiplex PCR, and TCRdb kept only the in-frame ones, dropping some. Of 48,000 or so clones in the sample, 65% to 85% were seen once. Time point meaning: peripheral blood 6 weeks after treatment start. Trimming stripped 5 bases from V and 0 bases from J, with 9 bases between. Germline V CDR1 and CDR2: SGHRS, YFSETQ. The CDR3 is 13 residues long. This receptor was taken from a man between 65 and 85 years old with urothelial cancer. The specimen comprised PBMCs, sampled around atezolizumab (anti-PD-L1) treatment. The gene calls are TRBV5-1 and TRBJ2-7; perhaps TRBD1 as D (6 bases). This CDR3 reads CASRTDSSYEQYF. The CDR3 bases are TGCGCCAGCAGAACGGACAGCTCCTACGAGCAGTACTTC.